This TCR beta chain was captured in a study of tumor-infiltrating lymphocytes in primary liver carcinoma. The study, taken as a whole, reports: Tumor-blood pairs (like tumor-adjacent pairs) overlapped less than tumor region pairs did. Top clones occupying all five tumor regions numbered only about 7-25%.

A primer in the constant region served to generate TCR beta cDNA from roughly 550 ng of total RNA. Sequencing libraries for TCR beta derived from three nested multiplex PCR rounds that used slightly modified ARM-PCR. With TRBV1-TRBV30 forward primers and a C-beta reverse primer, the first two PCR rounds were run for roughly 10 cycles each. TCRdb re-called the multiplex PCR reads with MiXCR, one entry per CDR3 protein. This table holds some 120,000 distinct CDR3 sequences, less than 80% found once. This clonotype was recorded at least ten times. Its antigen is currently unknown. The source material, roughly 18-33 mg of unsorted bulk tissue, was used to co-extract RNA and DNA. Patients had primary liver carcinoma treated by surgical resection. Germline CDR1 and CDR2: SQVTM and ANQGSEA. Trimming stripped 6 bases from V and 0 bases from J, with 12 bases between. CDR3 size: 14 residues.

The V and J genes are TRBV29-1 and TRBJ1-5, with a tentative D call TRBD1 (5 bases). The sequencing sample was made of liver tumor tissue from sampling region 1. The subset: tumor region T1, superior pole. The TCR comes from a woman aged 55-69 years with primary liver carcinoma and hepatitis B virus infection. The CDR3 DNA sequence: TGCAGCGTGGTCGTGGGGGGTAGCAATCAGCCCCAGCATTTT. This sequence encodes CSVVVGGSNQPQHF.